The sequence of this T cell receptor (beta chain) was determined in a study of beta chain features in type 1 diabetes. Whole-study findings and limits: A moderate, significant TCRB CDR3 shortening appeared in type 1 diabetes across four CD4+ subsets. Equally in patients and controls, PCR might preferentially amplify shorter templates. Lower insertion and higher deletion counts appeared at VDJ junctions in type 1 diabetes patients.

Every participating donor gave one draw, a heparinised blood sample averaging about 100 mL. Using CD45RO/CCR7/CD25/CD127/CD95/CD27, CD4+ naive, central memory, regulatory and stem cell-like memory cells were sorted. As regards this clone: Its cognate antigen is unknown.

The investigators reverse transcribed all of the isolated RNA, so they sequenced expressed TCRB transcripts. Only in-frame clones appear in the TCRdb table, and some are missing; sequencing was by immunoSEQ multiplex PCR. The repertoire has approximately 240,000 clones, approximately 16% of them found once; the top ten carry 0.065% to 0.1%. The source material was naive CD4+ T cells from blood. This receptor was identified in a man between 25 and 39 years old with type 1 diabetes.

CDR3 protein: CASYSRGSTDTQYF. Written as DNA, the CDR3 is TGTGCCAGCTATAGCAGGGGCAGTACAGATACGCAGTATTTT. The rearrangement links TRBV6-1 to TRBJ2-3, with D tentatively TRBD1 (6 bases). Germline CDR1 and CDR2: MNHNS and SASEGT. The CDR3 length is 14 residues. V dropped 8 bases and J dropped 3 bases, with 15 bases sitting between them.